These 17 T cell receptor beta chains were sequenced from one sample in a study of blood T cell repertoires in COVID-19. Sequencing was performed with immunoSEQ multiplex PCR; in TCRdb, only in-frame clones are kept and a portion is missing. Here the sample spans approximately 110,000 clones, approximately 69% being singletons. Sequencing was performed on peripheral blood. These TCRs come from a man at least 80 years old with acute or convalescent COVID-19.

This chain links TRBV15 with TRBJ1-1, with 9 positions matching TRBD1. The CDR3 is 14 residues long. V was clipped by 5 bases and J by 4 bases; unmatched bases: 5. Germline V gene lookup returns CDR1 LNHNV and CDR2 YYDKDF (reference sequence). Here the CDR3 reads CATSYRGPGTEAFF. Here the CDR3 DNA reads TGTGCCACCAGCTACAGGGGGCCGGGCACTGAAGCTTTCTTT.

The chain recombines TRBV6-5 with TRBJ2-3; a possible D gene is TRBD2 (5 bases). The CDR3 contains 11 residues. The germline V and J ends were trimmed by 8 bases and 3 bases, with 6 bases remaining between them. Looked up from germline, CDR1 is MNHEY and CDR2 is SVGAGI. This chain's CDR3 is CASGRTDTQYF. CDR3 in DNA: TGTGCCAGCGGGAGAACAGATACGCAGTATTTT.

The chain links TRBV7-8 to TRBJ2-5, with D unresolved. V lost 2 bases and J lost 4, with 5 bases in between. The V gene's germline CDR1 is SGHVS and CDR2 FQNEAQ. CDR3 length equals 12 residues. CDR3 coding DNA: TGTGCCAGCAGCTTAAGCCGAGAGACCCAGTACTTC. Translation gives CASSLSRETQYF.

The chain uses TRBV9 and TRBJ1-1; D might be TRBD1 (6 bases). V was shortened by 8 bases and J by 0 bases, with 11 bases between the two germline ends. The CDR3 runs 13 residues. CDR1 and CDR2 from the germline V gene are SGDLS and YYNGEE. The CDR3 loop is CASSTGMNTEAFF. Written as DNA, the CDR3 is TGTGCCAGTTCGACAGGCATGAACACTGAAGCTTTCTTT.

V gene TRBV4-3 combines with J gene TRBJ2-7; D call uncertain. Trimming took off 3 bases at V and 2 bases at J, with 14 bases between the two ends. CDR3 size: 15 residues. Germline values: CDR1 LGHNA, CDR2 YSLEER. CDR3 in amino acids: CASSHRVGSPYEQYF. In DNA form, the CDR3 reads TGCGCCAGCAGCCATCGGGTAGGTAGCCCCTACGAGCAGTACTTC.

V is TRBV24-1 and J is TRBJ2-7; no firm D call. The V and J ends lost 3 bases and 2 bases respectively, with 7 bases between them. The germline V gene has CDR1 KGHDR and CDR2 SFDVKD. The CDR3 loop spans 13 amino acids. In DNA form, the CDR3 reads TGTGCCACCAGTGATCCTCGTGCCTACGAGCAGTACTTC. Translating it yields CATSDPRAYEQYF.

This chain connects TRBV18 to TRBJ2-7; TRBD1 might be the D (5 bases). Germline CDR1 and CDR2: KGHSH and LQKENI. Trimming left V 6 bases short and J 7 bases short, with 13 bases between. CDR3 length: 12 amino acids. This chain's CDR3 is CASSVLGVEQYF. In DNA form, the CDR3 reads TGTGCCAGCTCCGTCTTAGGGGTAGAGCAGTACTTC. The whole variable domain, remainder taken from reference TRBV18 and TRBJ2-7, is NAGVMQNPRHLVRRRGQEARLRCSPMKGHSHVYWYRQLPEEGLKFMVYLQKENIIDESGMPKERFSAEFPKEGPSILRIQQVVRGDSAAYFCASSVLGVEQYFGPGTRLTVT.

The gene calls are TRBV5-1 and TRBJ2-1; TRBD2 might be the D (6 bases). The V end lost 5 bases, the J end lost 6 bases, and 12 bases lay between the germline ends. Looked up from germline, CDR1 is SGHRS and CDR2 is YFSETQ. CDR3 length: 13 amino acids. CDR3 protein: CASSVGRSNEQFF. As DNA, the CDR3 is TGCGCCAGCAGTGTCGGGAGAAGCAATGAGCAGTTCTTC.

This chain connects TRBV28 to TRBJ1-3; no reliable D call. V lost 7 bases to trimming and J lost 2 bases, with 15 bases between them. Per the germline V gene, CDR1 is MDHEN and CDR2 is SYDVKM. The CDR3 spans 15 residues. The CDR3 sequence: CASTPSRAAGNTIYF. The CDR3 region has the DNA TGTGCCAGCACCCCTTCGAGGGCTGCTGGAAACACCATATATTTT.

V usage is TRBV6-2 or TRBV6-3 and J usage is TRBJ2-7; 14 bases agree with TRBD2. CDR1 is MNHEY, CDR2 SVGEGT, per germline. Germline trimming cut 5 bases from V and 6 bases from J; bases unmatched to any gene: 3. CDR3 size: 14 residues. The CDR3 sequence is CASSETSGRGEQYF. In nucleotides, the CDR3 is TGTGCCAGCAGTGAGACTAGCGGGAGGGGCGAGCAGTACTTC.

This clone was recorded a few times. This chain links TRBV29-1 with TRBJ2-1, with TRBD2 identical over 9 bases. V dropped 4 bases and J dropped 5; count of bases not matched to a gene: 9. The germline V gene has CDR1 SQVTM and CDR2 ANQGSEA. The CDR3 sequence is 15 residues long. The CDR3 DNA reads TGCAGCGTTGGAGATGACGGACTAGCGAACAATGAGCAGTTCTTC. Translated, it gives CSVGDDGLANNEQFF.

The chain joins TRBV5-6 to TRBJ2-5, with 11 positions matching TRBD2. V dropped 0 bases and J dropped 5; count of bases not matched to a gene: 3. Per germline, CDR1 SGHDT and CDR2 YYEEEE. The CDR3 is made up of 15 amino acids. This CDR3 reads CASSLDPSGRETQYF. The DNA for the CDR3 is TGTGCCAGCAGCTTGGACCCTAGCGGGAGGGAGACCCAGTACTTC. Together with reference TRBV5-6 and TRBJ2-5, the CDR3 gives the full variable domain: DAGVTQSPTHLIKTRGQQVTLRCSPKSGHDTVSWYQQALGQGPQFIFQYYEEEERQRGNFPDRFSGHQFPNYSSELNVNALLLGDSALYLCASSLDPSGRETQYFGPGTRLLVL.

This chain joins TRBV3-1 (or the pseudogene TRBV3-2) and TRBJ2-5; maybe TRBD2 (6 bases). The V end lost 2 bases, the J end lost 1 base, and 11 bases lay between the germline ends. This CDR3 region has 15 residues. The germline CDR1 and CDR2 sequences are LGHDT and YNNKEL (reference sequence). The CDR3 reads CASSQFRRAQETQYF. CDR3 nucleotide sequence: TGTGCCAGCAGCCAATTTAGGAGGGCCCAAGAGACCCAGTACTTC.

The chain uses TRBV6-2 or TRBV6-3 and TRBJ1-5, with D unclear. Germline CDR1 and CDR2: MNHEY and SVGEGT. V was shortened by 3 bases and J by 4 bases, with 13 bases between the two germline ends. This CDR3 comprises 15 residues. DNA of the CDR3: TGTGCCAGCAGTTATCCCTCGAGCGGTAATCAGCCCCAGCATTTT. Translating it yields CASSYPSSGNQPQHF.

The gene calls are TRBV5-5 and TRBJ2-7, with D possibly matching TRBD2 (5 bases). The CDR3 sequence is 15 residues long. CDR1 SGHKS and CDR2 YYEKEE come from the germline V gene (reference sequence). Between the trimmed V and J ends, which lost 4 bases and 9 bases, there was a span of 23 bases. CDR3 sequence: CASSHEGGDSYGQYF. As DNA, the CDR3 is TGTGCCAGCAGCCACGAGGGTGGAGACTCCTATGGGCAGTACTTC. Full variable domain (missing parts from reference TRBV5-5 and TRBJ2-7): DAGVTQSPTHLIKTRGQQVTLRCSPISGHKSVSWYQQVLGQGPQFIFQYYEKEERGRGNFPDRFSARQFPNYSSELNVNALLLGDSALYLCASSHEGGDSYGQYFGPGTRLTVT.

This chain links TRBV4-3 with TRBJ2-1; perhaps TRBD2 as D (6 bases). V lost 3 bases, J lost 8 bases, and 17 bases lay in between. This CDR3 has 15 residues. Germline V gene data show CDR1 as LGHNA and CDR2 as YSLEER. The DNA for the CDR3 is TGCGCCAGCAGCCATGAGCGGGCCACTATCCATGAGCAGTTCTTC. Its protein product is CASSHERATIHEQFF.

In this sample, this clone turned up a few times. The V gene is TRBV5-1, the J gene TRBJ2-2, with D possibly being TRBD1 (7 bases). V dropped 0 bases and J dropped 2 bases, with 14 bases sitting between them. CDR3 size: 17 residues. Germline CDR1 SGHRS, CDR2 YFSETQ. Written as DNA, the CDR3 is TGCGCCAGCAGCTTGGGCGGGACAGCACGCAACACCGGGGAGCTGTTTTTT. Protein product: CASSLGGTARNTGELFF.